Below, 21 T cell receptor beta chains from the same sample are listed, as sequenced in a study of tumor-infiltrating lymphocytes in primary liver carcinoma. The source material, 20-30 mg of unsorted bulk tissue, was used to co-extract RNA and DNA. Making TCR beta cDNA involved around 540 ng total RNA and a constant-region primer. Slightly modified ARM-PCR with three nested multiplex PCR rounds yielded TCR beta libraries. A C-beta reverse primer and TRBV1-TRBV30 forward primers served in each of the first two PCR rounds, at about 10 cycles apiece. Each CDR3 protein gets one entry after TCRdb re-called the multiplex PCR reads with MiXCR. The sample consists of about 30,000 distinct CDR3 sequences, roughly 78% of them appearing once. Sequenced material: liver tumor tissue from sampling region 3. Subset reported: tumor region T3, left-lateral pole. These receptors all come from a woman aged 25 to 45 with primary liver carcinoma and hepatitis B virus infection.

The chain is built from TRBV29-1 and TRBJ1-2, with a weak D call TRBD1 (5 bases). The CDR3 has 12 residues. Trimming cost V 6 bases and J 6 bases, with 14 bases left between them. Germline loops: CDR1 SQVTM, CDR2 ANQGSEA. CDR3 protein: CSVGGGFDGYTF. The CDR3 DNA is TGCAGCGTGGGGGGGGGGTTCGATGGCTACACCTTC.

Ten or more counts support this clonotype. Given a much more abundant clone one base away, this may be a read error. CDR3 region: CASGRGDTEAFF. As DNA, the CDR3 is TGTGCCAGCGGGCGTGGGGACACTGAAGCTTTCTTT. The chain recombines TRBV5-6 with TRBJ1-1; D remains ambiguous. CDR3 size: 12 residues. Germline assignment: CDR1 SGHDT and CDR2 YYEEEE. Trimming shortened V by 7 bases and J by 3 bases, and 10 bases separated the two germline ends.

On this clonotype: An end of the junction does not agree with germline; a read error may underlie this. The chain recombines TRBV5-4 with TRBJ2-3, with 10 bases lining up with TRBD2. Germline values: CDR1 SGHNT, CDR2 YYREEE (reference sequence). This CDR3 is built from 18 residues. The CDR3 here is CASTNPAPSGSRTDTQYF. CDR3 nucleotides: TGTGCTAGCACTAACCCGGCGCCTAGCGGGAGTCGGACAGATACGCAGTATTTT.

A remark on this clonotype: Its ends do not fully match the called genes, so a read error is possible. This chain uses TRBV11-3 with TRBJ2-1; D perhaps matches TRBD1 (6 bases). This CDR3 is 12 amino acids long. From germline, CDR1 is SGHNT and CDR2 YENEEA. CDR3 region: CVSPLTGGEQFF. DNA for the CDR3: TGTGTCAGCCCCCTGACAGGTGGCGAGCAATTCTTC.

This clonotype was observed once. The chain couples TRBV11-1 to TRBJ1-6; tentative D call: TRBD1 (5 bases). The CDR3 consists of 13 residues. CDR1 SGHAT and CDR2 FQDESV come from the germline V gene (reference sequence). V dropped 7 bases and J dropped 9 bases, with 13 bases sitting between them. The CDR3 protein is CASTRTLVSPLHF. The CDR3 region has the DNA TGTGCCAGCACCAGGACACTGGTTTCACCCCTCCACTTT.

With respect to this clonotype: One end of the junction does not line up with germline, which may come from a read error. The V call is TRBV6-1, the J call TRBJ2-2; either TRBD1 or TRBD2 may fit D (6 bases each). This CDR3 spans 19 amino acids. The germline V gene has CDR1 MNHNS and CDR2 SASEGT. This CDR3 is CVSRETLPGGAANTGNLFF. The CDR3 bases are TGTGTCAGCAGAGAAACCCTTCCCGGGGGCGCCGCGAACACCGGGAACCTGTTTTTT.

In DNA, the CDR3 is TGTGCCAGCAATTCGATCATTTACTCTTACAATGAGCAGTTCTTC. Translating gives CASNSIIYSYNEQFF. This chain joins TRBV28 and TRBJ2-1; D remains ambiguous. Germline V gene data show CDR1 as MDHEN and CDR2 as SYDVKM. CDR3 length equals 15 residues. V gave up 7 bases and J gave up 4 bases, with 17 bases separating them.

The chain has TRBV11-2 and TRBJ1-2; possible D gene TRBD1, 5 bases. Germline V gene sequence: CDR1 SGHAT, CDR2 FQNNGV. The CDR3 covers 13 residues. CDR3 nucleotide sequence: TGTACTAGCACTCAGGTGGGGGGTGTAGGCTACACCTTC. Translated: CTSTQVGGVGYTF. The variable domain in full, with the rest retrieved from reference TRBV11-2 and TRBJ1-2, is EAGVAQSPRYKIIEKRQSVAFWCNPISGHATLYWYQQILGQGPKLLIQFQNNGVVDDSQLPKDRFSAERLKGVDSTLKIQPAKLEDSAVYLCTSTQVGGVGYTFGSGTRLTVV.

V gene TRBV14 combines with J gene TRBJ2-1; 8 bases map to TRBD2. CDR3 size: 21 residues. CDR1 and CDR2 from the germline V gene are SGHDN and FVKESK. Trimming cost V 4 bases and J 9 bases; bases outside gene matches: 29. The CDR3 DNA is TGTGCCAGCAGCCCCCTCGGCCGCGGGGGTTCAGGGACTAGAGGGAGTGGTGAGCAGTTCTTC. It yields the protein CASSPLGRGGSGTRGSGEQFF.

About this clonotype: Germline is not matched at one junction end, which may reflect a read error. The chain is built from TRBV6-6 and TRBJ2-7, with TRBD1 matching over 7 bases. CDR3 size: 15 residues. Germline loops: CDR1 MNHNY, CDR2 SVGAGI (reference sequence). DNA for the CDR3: TGTGCCAGCTGTTACTCGGGGACAGCGTGCCACGAGCAGTACTTC. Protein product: CASCYSGTACHEQYF.

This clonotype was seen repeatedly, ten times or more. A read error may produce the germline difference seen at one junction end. In DNA form, the CDR3 reads TGTGCCAGCAGTCACTCGCCAGCCCGCTCCTACGAGCAGTACTTC. This gives the protein CASSHSPARSYEQYF. V and J are TRBV6-5 and TRBJ2-7; no clear D. Germline lookup yields CDR1 MNHEY and CDR2 SVGAGI. The length of the CDR3 is 15 residues.

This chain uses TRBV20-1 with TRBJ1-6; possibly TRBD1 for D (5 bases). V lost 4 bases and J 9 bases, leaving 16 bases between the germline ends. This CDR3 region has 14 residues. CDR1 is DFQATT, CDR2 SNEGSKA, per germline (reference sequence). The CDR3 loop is CSATGEIAFSPLHF. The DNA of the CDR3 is TGCAGTGCTACGGGGGAAATTGCCTTTTCACCCCTCCACTTT.

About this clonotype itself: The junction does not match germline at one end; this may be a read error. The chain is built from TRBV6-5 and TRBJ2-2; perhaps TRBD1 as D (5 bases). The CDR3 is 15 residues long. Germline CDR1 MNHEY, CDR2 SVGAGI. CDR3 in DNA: TGTGCCAGCAGTCCGCGGACATGGTTCACCGAGGAGCTGTCTTTT. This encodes CASSPRTWFTEELSF.

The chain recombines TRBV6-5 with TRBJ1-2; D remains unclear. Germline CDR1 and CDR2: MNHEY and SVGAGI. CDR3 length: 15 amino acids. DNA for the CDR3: TGTGTAAGCAGTTACTCGGCCCCGCGGGGTTATGGCTACACCTTC. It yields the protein CVSSYSAPRGYGYTF.

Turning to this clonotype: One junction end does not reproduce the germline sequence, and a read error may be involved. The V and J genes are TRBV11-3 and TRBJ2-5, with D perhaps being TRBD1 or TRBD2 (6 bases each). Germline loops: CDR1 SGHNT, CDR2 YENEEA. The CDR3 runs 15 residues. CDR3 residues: CASSPSGAYQEIQYF. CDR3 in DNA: TGTGCTAGCAGCCCATCGGGGGCCTACCAAGAGATCCAGTACTTC.

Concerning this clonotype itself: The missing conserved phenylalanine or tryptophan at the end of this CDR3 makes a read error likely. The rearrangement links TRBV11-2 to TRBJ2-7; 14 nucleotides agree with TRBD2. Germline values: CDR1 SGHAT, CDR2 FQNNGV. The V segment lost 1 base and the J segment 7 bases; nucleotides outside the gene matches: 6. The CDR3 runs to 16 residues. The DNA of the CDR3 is TGTGCCAGCAGCTTAGTGGTGGGACTAGCGGGGGAAGAGCAGTACCCA. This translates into CASSLVVGLAGEEQYP.

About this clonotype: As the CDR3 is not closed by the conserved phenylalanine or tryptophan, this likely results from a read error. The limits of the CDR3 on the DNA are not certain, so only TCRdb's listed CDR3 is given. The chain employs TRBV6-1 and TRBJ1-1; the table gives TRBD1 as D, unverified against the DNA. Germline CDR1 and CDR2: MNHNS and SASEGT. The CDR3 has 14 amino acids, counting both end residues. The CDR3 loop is CASSVDRGYTVVFS.

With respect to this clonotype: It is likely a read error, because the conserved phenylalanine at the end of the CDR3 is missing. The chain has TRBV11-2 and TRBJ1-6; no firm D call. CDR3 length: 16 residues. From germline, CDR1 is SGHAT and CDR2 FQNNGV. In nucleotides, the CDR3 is TGTGCCAGCAGCTTTGGTCGGAATCACTATAATTCACTCCTCCACTCT. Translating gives CASSFGRNHYNSLLHS.

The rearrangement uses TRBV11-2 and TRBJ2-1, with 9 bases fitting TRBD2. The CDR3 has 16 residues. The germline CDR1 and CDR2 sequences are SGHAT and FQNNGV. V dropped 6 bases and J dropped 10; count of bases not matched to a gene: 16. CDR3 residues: CASRITGGRAGNEQFF. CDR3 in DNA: TGTGCCAGCAGGATTACTGGCGGGAGGGCCGGCAACGAGCAGTTCTTC.

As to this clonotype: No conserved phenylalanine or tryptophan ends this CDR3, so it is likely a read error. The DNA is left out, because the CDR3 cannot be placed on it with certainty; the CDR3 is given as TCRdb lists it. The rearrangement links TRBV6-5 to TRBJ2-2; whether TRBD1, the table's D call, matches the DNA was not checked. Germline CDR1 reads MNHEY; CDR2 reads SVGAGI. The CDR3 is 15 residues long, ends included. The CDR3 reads CASSPRTGFTRELFY.

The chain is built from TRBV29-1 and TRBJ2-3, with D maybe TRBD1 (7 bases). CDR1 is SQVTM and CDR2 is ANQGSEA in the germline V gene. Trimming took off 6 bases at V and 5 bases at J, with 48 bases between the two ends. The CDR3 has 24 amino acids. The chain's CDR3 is CSVEQIQGRQGSTEISGGKDTQYF. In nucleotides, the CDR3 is TGCAGCGTAGAGCAGATACAAGGCCGACAGGGTTCGACGGAAATTAGCGGAGGCAAAGATACGCAGTATTTT.